The clone carrying this T cell receptor beta chain was counted a single time. The sample is drawn from a study of blood T cell repertoires in COVID-19. Produced via immunoSEQ multiplex PCR; TCRdb's table is partial and in-frame only. The profile shows about 130,000 clones, 70% to 85% of them singletons. The V end lost 2 bases, the J end lost 2 bases, and 8 bases lay between the germline ends. Germline CDR1 reads SGHNT; CDR2 reads YENEEA. The CDR3 covers 14 residues. The V and J genes are TRBV11-3 and TRBJ2-3, with no clear D. This TCR was sampled from a woman aged 50 to 60 with acute or convalescent COVID-19. The sample consisted of peripheral blood. CDR3 residues: CASSLTQVTDTQYF. The CDR3 nucleotides are TGTGCCAGCAGCTTAACGCAGGTCACAGATACGCAGTATTTT.